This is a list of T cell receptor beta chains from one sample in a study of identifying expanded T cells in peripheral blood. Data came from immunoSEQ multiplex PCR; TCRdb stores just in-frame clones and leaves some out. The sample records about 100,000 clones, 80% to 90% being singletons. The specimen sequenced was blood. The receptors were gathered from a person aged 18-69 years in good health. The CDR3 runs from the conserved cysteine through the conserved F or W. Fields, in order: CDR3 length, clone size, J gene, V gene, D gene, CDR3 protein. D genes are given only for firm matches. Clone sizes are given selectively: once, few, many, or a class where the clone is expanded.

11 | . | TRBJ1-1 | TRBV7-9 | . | CASSFAGFAFF
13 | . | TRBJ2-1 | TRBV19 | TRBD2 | CATAGGALNEQFF
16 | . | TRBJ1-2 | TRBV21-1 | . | CASSKGGPGPPIGYTF
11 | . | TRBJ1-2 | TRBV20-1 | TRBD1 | CSAPTGAGYTF
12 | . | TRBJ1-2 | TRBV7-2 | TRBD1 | CASSPTGIGYTF
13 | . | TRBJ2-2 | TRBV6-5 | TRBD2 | CASRQGGTGELFF
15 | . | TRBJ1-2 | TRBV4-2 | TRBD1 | CASSPGTGWPDGYTF
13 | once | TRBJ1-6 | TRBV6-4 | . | CASSDTINSPLHF
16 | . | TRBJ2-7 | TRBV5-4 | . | CASSGPGSTRNYEQYF
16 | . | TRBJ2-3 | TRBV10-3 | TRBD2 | CAITGRADTSTDTQYF
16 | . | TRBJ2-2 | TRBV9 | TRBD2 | CASSVSSGGRAGELFF
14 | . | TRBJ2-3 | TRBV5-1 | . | CASSGGRFTDTQYF
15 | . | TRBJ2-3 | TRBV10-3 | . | CAISESVGVTDTQYF